This T cell receptor (beta chain) was sequenced in a study of shared clonotypes between healthy human individuals. Study in general: A couple of female and three male donors aged 18 to 49 were enrolled.

Methods used by the authors: In the immunoSEQ data, sequences were junction-only and lacked quality scores, so filtering differed. The repertoire was sequenced with immunoSEQ multiplex PCR; TCRdb's copy has only in-frame clones and lacks some. That table furnishes V, J and clone size, whereas the DNA furnished D and trimming. The sample gives roughly 2.4 million clones, more than 90% of which show up once; 0.1% to 0.15% is in the top ten. About this clone itself: The antigen remains unidentified.

With 0 bases clipped from V and 2 bases from J, the junction kept 11 bases outside the gene matches. The CDR3 has 18 amino acids. Germline loops: CDR1 LGHNA, CDR2 YSLEER. There were only Caucasian adults among the donors, and all lived in Nashville, Tennessee. General observations from the study: Richness estimates generally favored naive over memory subsets.

This receptor was taken from a young man in good health. Material for sequencing was naive CD4+ T cells sorted from blood. Subset defined: CD45RA+ positively selected. The chain couples TRBV4-3 to TRBJ2-3; the match to TRBD2 covers 7 bases. The CDR3 region has the DNA TGCGCCAGCAGCCAAGATCGGATGGTAGCGGGTTTCACAGATACGCAGTATTTT. It is translated as CASSQDRMVAGFTDTQYF.